This TCR beta chain was obtained from a study of CD8+CD57+ T cells in acquired aplastic anemia. Study details: Recorded DNA amounts for sorted CD4+ and CD8+ cells had an average of around 3.4 ug.

CD8+CD57+ cell expansion, shown by flow cytometry, had occurred in the patients selected for sequencing. With regard to this clonotype: Germline is not matched at one junction end, which may reflect a read error.

It was genomic DNA that served as the template for profiling TCR beta VDJ and CDR3. TCRdb reprocessed the reads with MiXCR, giving one entry per CDR3 protein. This repertoire shows 300,000 or so distinct CDR3 sequences, 56% found once; its top ten account for under 1.5%. The germline V gene has CDR1 SGDLS and CDR2 YYNGEE. The CDR3 has 13 amino acids. Sequencing was done on a sample of sorted CD4+, CD8+, or CD8+CD57+ T cells (not recorded which) from PBMCs. The clonotype originates from a human donor with aplastic anemia. The chain carries TRBV9 and TRBJ2-7; the D gene is possibly TRBD2 (5 bases). The CDR3 loop reads CSSSVGGQYVQYF. In DNA, the CDR3 is TGTTCCAGCAGCGTAGGAGGTCAATACGTGCAGTACTTC. The whole variable domain, remainder taken from reference TRBV9 and TRBJ2-7, is DSGVTQTPKHLITATGQRVTLRCSPRSGDLSVYWYQQSLDQGLQFLIQYYNGEERAKGNILERFSAQQFPDLHSELNLSSLELGDSALYFCSSSVGGQYVQYFGPGTRLTVT.